The rows below give T cell receptor beta chains drawn from one sample of a study of Ad26.COV2.S vaccination and SARS-CoV-2 variants. TCRdb's table, derived via immunoSEQ multiplex PCR, lists solely in-frame clones and lacks some. The sample records about 350,000 clones, 92% being singletons. Source: peripheral blood, taken after recovery from COVID-19. These receptors all stem from a human donor who had recovered from COVID-19. The CDR3 runs from the conserved cysteine through the conserved F or W. D genes are given only for firm matches. Rows may omit the clone size; those that give it use once, few, many or a size class.

clone_size	v_call	d_call	j_call	cdr3_aa	cdr3_nt
NA	TRBV10-3	TRBD2	TRBJ2-3	CAISQGLAGSTDTQYF	TGTGCCATCAGTCAAGGGTTAGCGGGGAGCACAGATACGCAGTATTTT
NA	TRBV10-3	TRBD1	TRBJ2-7	CAIGRQGEGYEQYF	TGTGCCATCGGAAGACAGGGGGAAGGCTACGAGCAGTACTTC
NA	TRBV27	NA	TRBJ1-5	CASSLEGRTTNQPQHF	TGTGCCAGCAGTTTGGAGGGGAGGACAACTAATCAGCCCCAGCATTTT
few	TRBV24-1	NA	TRBJ2-2	CATSDPAGYAGELFF	TGTGCCACCAGTGATCCTGCAGGGTACGCCGGGGAGCTGTTTTTT
NA	TRBV5-4	NA	TRBJ1-1	CASSLQRKNTEAFF	TGTGCCAGCAGCTTACAGAGAAAGAACACTGAAGCTTTCTTT
NA	TRBV4-1	NA	TRBJ1-1	CASSQGGVFWAEAFF	TGCGCCAGCAGCCAAGGAGGGGTTTTTTGGGCTGAAGCTTTCTTT
NA	TRBV6-2/TRBV6-3	TRBD1	TRBJ2-7	CASSYSRDSGYEQYF	TGTGCCAGCAGTTACTCCCGGGACAGCGGTTACGAGCAGTACTTC
NA	TRBV6-5	TRBD1	TRBJ2-4	CASRLEPGQGDIQYF	TGTGCCAGCAGACTTGAGCCGGGACAGGGGGACATTCAGTACTTC
NA	TRBV3-1/TRBV3-2	TRBD2	TRBJ2-2	CASSQGGGGTGELFF	TGTGCCAGCAGCCAAGGGGGGGGAGGCACCGGGGAGCTGTTTTTT
NA	TRBV19	NA	TRBJ2-7	CASSIGEQAFSYEQYF	TGTGCCAGTAGTATTGGAGAACAAGCATTCTCCTACGAGCAGTACTTC
NA	TRBV7-9	NA	TRBJ2-3	CASSLEVLWAADTQYF	TGTGCCAGCAGCTTAGAAGTTTTGTGGGCTGCCGATACGCAGTATTTT
NA	TRBV27	NA	TRBJ2-5	CASSSGQQETQYF	TGTGCCAGCAGTTCAGGGCAACAAGAGACCCAGTACTTC
few	TRBV7-9	TRBD2	TRBJ2-3	CASSAAGIGADTQYF	TGTGCCAGCAGCGCAGCGGGGATCGGGGCAGATACGCAGTATTTT
NA	TRBV4-1	NA	TRBJ2-3	CASSQGPDTQYF	TGCGCCAGCAGCCAGGGCCCAGATACGCAGTATTTT
NA	TRBV2	NA	TRBJ1-2	CASSVRGEGYTF	TGTGCCAGCAGTGTTAGGGGGGAGGGCTACACCTTC
few	TRBV19	NA	TRBJ1-5	CASRQSNQPQHF	TGTGCCAGTAGACAGAGCAATCAGCCCCAGCATTTT
NA	TRBV5-4	NA	TRBJ1-3	CASSPNPRTESGNTIYF	TGTGCCAGCAGCCCTAACCCTCGGACGGAATCTGGAAACACCATATATTTT
NA	TRBV6-5	NA	TRBJ1-1	CASSRGHEAFF	TGTGCCAGCAGTCGAGGACATGAAGCTTTCTTT
NA	TRBV6-5	NA	TRBJ2-7	CASSPGLFYEQYF	TGTGCCAGCAGTCCAGGATTGTTCTACGAGCAGTACTTC
NA	TRBV27	NA	TRBJ2-4	CASSLGSGLAKNIQYF	TGTGCCAGCAGTTTAGGCAGCGGCCTAGCCAAAAACATTCAGTACTTC
NA	TRBV7-9	NA	TRBJ1-2	CASSSRGGRGYTF	TGTGCCAGCAGCTCCCGTGGGGGAAGGGGCTACACCTTC
NA	TRBV3-1/TRBV3-2	TRBD2	TRBJ2-2	CASSHGGGPNGELFF	TGTGCCAGCAGCCACGGGGGGGGGCCCAACGGGGAGCTGTTTTTT
NA	TRBV7-9	NA	TRBJ1-1	CASSLNRDTEAFF	TGTGCCAGCAGCTTAAACAGGGACACTGAAGCTTTCTTT
NA	TRBV7-8	NA	TRBJ2-1	CASSLFKAREQFF	TGTGCCAGCAGCTTATTCAAAGCTCGGGAGCAGTTCTTC
NA	TRBV27	TRBD2	TRBJ2-3	CASSGLAGVADTQYF	TGTGCCAGCAGCGGACTAGCGGGGGTCGCAGATACGCAGTATTTT
once	TRBV3-1/TRBV3-2	NA	TRBJ1-5	CASSQGRAQPQHF	TGTGCCAGCAGCCAAGGTCGGGCTCAGCCCCAGCATTTT
NA	TRBV19	NA	TRBJ1-1	CASSFRVNTEAFF	TGTGCCAGTAGCTTCAGGGTTAACACTGAAGCTTTCTTT
NA	TRBV7-9	TRBD2	TRBJ2-3	CASSLRRGSTDTQYF	TGTGCCAGCAGCTTACGGCGGGGGAGCACAGATACGCAGTATTTT
once	TRBV6-5	TRBD1	TRBJ2-7	CASSGQGAAKGEQYF	TGTGCCAGCAGCGGCCAGGGGGCGGCCAAGGGCGAGCAGTACTTC
few	TRBV5-4	NA	TRBJ2-3	CASSFRTGDTQYF	TGTGCCAGCAGCTTCCGGACGGGAGATACGCAGTATTTT
NA	TRBV11-2	TRBD1	TRBJ1-6	CASRESGTVNSPLHF	TGTGCCAGCAGGGAAAGCGGGACAGTTAATTCACCCCTCCACTTT